These 26 T cell receptor beta chains share one sample of origin, sequenced in a study of human T cells and chemical hapten exposure (dated by TCRdb to 2020 to 2023). Libraries came from RACE. TCRdb lists the instrument as NextSeq 500. Clones were called with MiXCR by TCRdb after fastp trimmed the public reads at Q25, and only in-frame beta chains were retained. One record per CDR3 amino acid sequence lists the most common genes and DNA. Here the sample has more than 55,000 distinct CDR3 sequences; roughly 9.2% occur a single time. The ten largest clones represent 3% to 3.5% of the sample. The time point label for this specimen denotes: patch test 1, 2 weeks after DPC sensitization. This specimen's treatment or condition label, per the study, means: therapeutic diphenylcyclopropenone sensitization with weekly scalp DPC. This material consisted of whole blood, taken in connection with sensitization to the hapten diphenylcyclopropenone (DPC). The receptors here all came from a woman in her thirties or forties with alopecia areata. Some clones in this sample may be carry-over from other donors' samples.

Comment on this clonotype: This could be a read error, since a much larger clone is one nucleotide away. The V call is TRBV15, the J call TRBJ2-3; D may correspond to TRBD1 or TRBD2 (7 bases each). The CDR3 totals 14 residues. Germline loops: CDR1 LNHNV, CDR2 YYDKDF (reference sequence). CDR3 sequence reads: CATSPRRGTDTQCF. The CDR3 DNA reads as TGTGCCACCAGCCCCAGGCGGGGGACAGATACGCAGTGTTTT.

In its sample, this clonotype ranks as medium-sized. The chain joins TRBV20-1 to TRBJ2-7; D ambiguous. Per the germline V gene, CDR1 is DFQATT and CDR2 is SNEGSKA (reference sequence). V was pared by 5 bases and J by 3 bases, with 11 bases between. The CDR3 spans 12 residues. CDR3 nucleotide sequence: TGCAGTGCTCGGAGAAATGACTACGAGCAGTACTTC. Translated, it gives CSARRNDYEQYF.

This clonotype appeared many times. This chain links TRBV28 with TRBJ2-5; 7 bases match TRBD2. With V trimmed by 3 bases and J by 5 bases, 3 bases remained unmatched. Germline CDR1 MDHEN, CDR2 SYDVKM. The CDR3 has 13 amino acids. The CDR3 here is CASSLGGEETQYF. In nucleotides, the CDR3 is TGTGCCAGCAGTTTGGGAGGGGAGGAGACCCAGTACTTC. The entire variable domain, with the rest obtained from reference TRBV28 and TRBJ2-5, is as follows: DVKVTQSSRYLVKRTGEKVFLECVQDMDHENMFWYRQDPGLGLRLIYFSYDVKMKEKGDIPEGYSVSREKKERFSLILESASTNQTSMYLCASSLGGEETQYFGPGTRLLVL.

The genes are TRBV2 and TRBJ2-5; TRBD2 is a possible D gene (6 bases). The CDR3 totals 15 residues. The germline V gene has CDR1 SNHLY and CDR2 FYNNEI. V gave up 2 bases and J gave up 4 bases, with 14 bases separating them. DNA for the CDR3: TGTGCCAGCAGTGAACTACCCCGGGGAGGAGAGACCCAGTACTTC. Its protein product is CASSELPRGGETQYF.

This chain links TRBV7-9 with TRBJ2-7; possible D gene TRBD1, 5 bases. Germline V gives CDR1 SEHNR, CDR2 FQNEAQ (reference sequence). V was cut by 0 bases and J by 2 bases, with 20 bases left in between. This CDR3 is 18 amino acids long. The CDR3 loop reads CASSLAGPRQSSTYEQYF. CDR3 nucleotides: TGTGCCAGCAGCTTAGCGGGTCCTCGACAGTCATCTACCTACGAGCAGTACTTC.

This clonotype was seen at least ten times. The chain combines TRBV19 with TRBJ2-1; tentatively, D is TRBD1 or TRBD2 (5 bases each). V was pared by 5 bases and J by 4 bases, with 9 bases between. The V gene's germline CDR1 is LNHDA and CDR2 SQIVND (reference sequence). There are 13 residues in the CDR3. CDR3 sequence reads: CASSGTYYNEQFF. Written as DNA, the CDR3 is TGTGCCAGTAGTGGGACCTATTACAATGAGCAGTTCTTC. The full variable domain, in which reference TRBV19 and TRBJ2-1 provide the parts outside the CDR3, is DGGITQSPKYLFRKEGQNVTLSCEQNLNHDAMYWYRQDPGQGLRLIYYSQIVNDFQKGDIAEGYSVSREKKESFPLTVTSAQKNPTAFYLCASSGTYYNEQFFGPGTRLTVL.

The chain is built from TRBV5-6 and TRBJ2-6, with a possible D match to TRBD1 (5 bases). V lost 6 bases, J lost 0 bases, and 10 bases lay in between. Germline V gene data show CDR1 as SGHDT and CDR2 as YYEEEE. The CDR3 sequence is 15 residues long. The CDR3: CASNFGHSGANVLTF. CDR3 DNA sequence: TGTGCCAGCAACTTTGGACACTCTGGGGCCAACGTCCTGACTTTC. The full variable domain, with the rest looked up from reference TRBV5-6 and TRBJ2-6, is DAGVTQSPTHLIKTRGQQVTLRCSPKSGHDTVSWYQQALGQGPQFIFQYYEEEERQRGNFPDRFSGHQFPNYSSELNVNALLLGDSALYLCASNFGHSGANVLTFGAGSRLTVL.

This clonotype has only a few counts. The chain combines TRBV29-1 with TRBJ2-7, with 7 bases identical to TRBD1. The V and J ends lost 4 bases and 7 bases, in that order; junction bases with no gene match: 10. Germline loops: CDR1 SQVTM, CDR2 ANQGSEA. The CDR3 is made up of 13 amino acids. The CDR3 DNA sequence: TGCAGCGTTGGGTTTACAGGGGAAACGGAGCAGTACTTC. Amino acids: CSVGFTGETEQYF.

This clonotype was detected ten times or more. This chain connects TRBV6-5 to TRBJ1-1, with D uncertain. V dropped 6 bases and J dropped 7 bases, with 12 bases sitting between them. The germline V gene encodes CDR1 MNHEY and CDR2 SVGAGI. The CDR3 has 12 amino acids. CDR3 coding DNA: TGTGCCAGCAGCCCTGGATGGGGTGAAGCTTTCTTT. Its translation: CASSPGWGEAFF.

The chain employs TRBV6-6 and TRBJ2-4; TRBD2 agrees at 10 bases. With 7 bases clipped from V and 2 bases from J, the junction kept 11 bases outside the gene matches. CDR3 size: 17 residues. Germline assignment: CDR1 MNHNY and CDR2 SVGAGI (reference sequence). CDR3 in DNA: TGTGCCAGCACCCAGCGGGGGGGCCTAGAGACCAAAAACATTCAGTACTTC. Encoded protein: CASTQRGGLETKNIQYF.

This clonotype occurred a few times. V and J are TRBV7-9 and TRBJ2-5; D call uncertain. Germline assignment: CDR1 SEHNR and CDR2 FQNEAQ (reference sequence). The CDR3 length is 14 residues. V shed 1 base and J shed 2 bases, with 8 bases lying between them. CDR3 protein: CASSLEVAQETQYF. The DNA for the CDR3 is TGTGCCAGCAGCTTAGAAGTGGCGCAAGAGACCCAGTACTTC.

This clonotype was recorded many times. The chain has TRBV6-1 and TRBJ2-1; possible D gene TRBD2, 7 bases. The CDR3 is 16 residues long. CDR1 MNHNS and CDR2 SASEGT come from the germline V gene. With 5 bases removed from V and 3 bases from J, the gap between germline ends came to 17 bases. CDR3 bases: TGTGCCAGCAGTATCTTAGGGGGGGGAATCTACAATGAGCAGTTCTTC. It translates to CASSILGGGIYNEQFF.

The chain links TRBV6-5 to TRBJ1-2; D is uncertain. Per germline, CDR1 MNHEY and CDR2 SVGAGI. V was shortened by 3 bases and J by 5 bases, with 13 bases between the two germline ends. This CDR3 has 14 residues. The CDR3 spells CASSYSYRGYGYTF. The CDR3 bases are TGTGCCAGCAGTTATTCTTACCGGGGTTATGGCTACACCTTC.

The V and J genes are TRBV19 and TRBJ1-2, with D possibly being TRBD1 (6 bases). V lost 3 bases to trimming and J lost 3 bases, with 14 bases between them. The CDR3 length is 15 residues. Per the germline V gene, CDR1 is LNHDA and CDR2 is SQIVND (reference sequence). CDR3 nucleotides: TGTGCCAGTAGTATCTCTAGCGGGGGGCACTATGGCTACACCTTC. Protein product: CASSISSGGHYGYTF.

Many counts were recorded for this clonotype. V and J are TRBV4-1 and TRBJ1-1, with D perhaps TRBD1 (6 bases). CDR1 is MGHRA and CDR2 is YSYEKL in the germline V gene. CDR3 length: 15 amino acids. Trimming cost V 2 bases and J 1 base, with 11 bases left between them. CDR3 amino acids: CASSQRRGQNTEAFF. The CDR3, as DNA: TGCGCCAGCAGCCAACGACGGGGACAGAACACTGAAGCTTTCTTT.

This clonotype was seen ten or more times. This rearrangement joins TRBV2 to TRBJ2-2; 7 nucleotides line up with TRBD2. The CDR3 covers 17 residues. The V gene's germline CDR1 is SNHLY and CDR2 FYNNEI. The ends lost 3 bases at V and 2 bases at J; junction bases unmatched: 9. The CDR3 sequence: CASSDTSSGVNTGELFF. CDR3 DNA sequence: TGTGCCAGCAGTGACACGTCGAGCGGGGTTAACACCGGGGAGCTGTTTTTT. Using reference TRBV2 and TRBJ2-2 for the parts outside the CDR3, the full variable domain is EPEVTQTPSHQVTQMGQEVILRCVPISNHLYFYWYRQILGQKVEFLVSFYNNEISEKSEIFDDQFSVERPDGSNFTLKIRSTKLEDSAMYFCASSDTSSGVNTGELFFGEGSRLTVL.

This clonotype was observed at least ten times. The gene calls are TRBV4-1 and TRBJ1-6, with D maybe TRBD1 (5 bases). Trimming left V 4 bases short and J 10 bases short, with 23 bases between. This CDR3 spans 17 amino acids. The germline V gene encodes CDR1 MGHRA and CDR2 YSYEKL. CDR3: CASSRAVSGRMESPLHF. CDR3 in DNA: TGCGCCAGCAGCCGGGCCGTGTCAGGGAGAATGGAGTCACCCCTCCACTTT.

V and J are TRBV6-1 and TRBJ2-5, with D perhaps TRBD1 or TRBD2 (5 bases each). V lost 6 bases, J lost 4 bases, and 18 bases lay in between. Germline V gene sequence: CDR1 MNHNS, CDR2 SASEGT. The CDR3 is 15 amino acids. CDR3: CASSPGSYGAETQYF. The DNA for the CDR3 is TGTGCCAGCAGCCCCGGGTCTTACGGGGCAGAGACCCAGTACTTC.

This clonotype occurred many times. The chain employs TRBV7-2 and TRBJ1-5; 9 positions agree with TRBD1. V shed 5 bases and J 5 bases; nucleotides not matched to a gene: 1. From germline, CDR1 is SGHTA and CDR2 FQGNSA. This CDR3 comprises 13 residues. The chain's CDR3 is CASSRDRDQPQHF. CDR3 coding DNA: TGTGCCAGCAGCCGGGACAGGGATCAGCCCCAGCATTTT. Complete variable domain (other parts from reference TRBV7-2 and TRBJ1-5): GAGVSQSPSNKVTEKGKDVELRCDPISGHTALYWYRQSLGQGLEFLIYFQGNSAPDKSGLPSDRFSAERTGGSVSTLTIQRTQQEDSAVYLCASSRDRDQPQHFGDGTRLSIL.

This clonotype was seen at least ten times. This chain connects TRBV7-2 to TRBJ2-3; 14 bases are a match to TRBD2. After removal of 3 bases from V and 9 bases from J, the junction contained 11 bases not matched to a gene. The CDR3 loop spans 17 amino acids. Per germline, CDR1 SGHTA and CDR2 FQGNSA. The chain's CDR3 is CASSFYPTSGGAGTQYF. The CDR3, as DNA: TGTGCCAGCAGCTTCTACCCGACTAGCGGGGGGGCAGGCACGCAGTATTTT.

This chain joins TRBV6-2 or TRBV6-3 and TRBJ1-2; D is unclear. Germline-derived CDR1 and CDR2 are MNHEY and SVGEGT. V shed 0 bases and J shed 4 bases, with 0 bases lying between them. The CDR3 is made up of 11 amino acids. CDR3 nucleotides: TGTGCCAGCAGTTACTCCTATGGCTACACCTTC. Its protein product is CASSYSYGYTF.

This clonotype has a count of ten or more. The chain joins TRBV6-2 or TRBV6-3 to TRBJ1-5, with D perhaps TRBD1 (5 bases). Per germline, CDR1 MNHEY and CDR2 SVGEGT. CDR3 length equals 13 residues. Trimming cost V 7 bases and J 6 bases, with 13 bases left between them. CDR3 coding DNA: TGTGCCAGCAACAACGGGGGTTCTCAGCCCCAGCATTTT. Protein sequence: CASNNGGSQPQHF.

The chain has TRBV15 and TRBJ2-1, with TRBD2 matching over 15 bases. Germline-derived CDR1 and CDR2 are LNHNV and YYDKDF (reference sequence). With V trimmed by 5 bases and J by 7 bases, 9 bases remained unmatched. The CDR3 covers 17 residues. CDR3 residues: CATSRKGLAGGPNEQFF. DNA of the CDR3: TGTGCCACCAGCCGAAAAGGACTAGCGGGGGGGCCTAATGAGCAGTTCTTC.

This clonotype was detected many times. V usage is TRBV10-3 and J usage is TRBJ1-6; 8 bases align to TRBD1. This CDR3 contains 16 residues. Germline lookup yields CDR1 ENHRY and CDR2 SYGVKD. Unmatched junction bases numbered 8, after V lost 1 base and J lost 9 bases. CDR3 sequence reads: CAISEFSGGSGSPLHF. CDR3 nucleotide sequence: TGTGCCATCAGTGAGTTTTCAGGGGGCTCTGGTTCACCCCTCCACTTT.

This clonotype ranks as medium-sized. The chain couples TRBV7-2 to TRBJ1-1, with D possibly TRBD1 on 5 matching bases. V was trimmed by 2 bases and J by 1 base, leaving 5 bases between them. CDR3 length: 13 amino acids. Per germline, CDR1 SGHTA and CDR2 FQGNSA. This CDR3 reads CASSLQGNTEAFF. The CDR3, as DNA: TGTGCCAGCAGCTTACAGGGGAACACTGAAGCTTTCTTT.

The sample holds many counts of this clonotype. This chain connects TRBV7-8 to TRBJ2-2, with TRBD2 identical over 7 bases. The CDR3 spans 13 residues. CDR1 is SGHVS, CDR2 FQNEAQ, per germline. Trimming took 3 bases from V and 10 from J; bases not matched to a gene: 5. The CDR3 region is CASSFPSGVELFF. CDR3 sequence (DNA): TGTGCCAGCAGCTTCCCCAGCGGGGTGGAGCTGTTTTTT.